This T cell receptor beta chain was recorded in a study of T cell responses to AZD1222 COVID-19 vaccine. This clone was observed a handful of times. J gave up 7 bases and V 7 bases, and 9 bases lay outside the gene matches. The CDR3 consists of 13 residues. Germline CDR1 reads MNHEY; CDR2 reads SVGAGI. TCRdb's copy holds only in-frame clones and misses some; the assay was immunoSEQ multiplex PCR. Among some 150,000 clones listed, over 90% were seen once. This sequence originates from an adult in good health. The genes are TRBV6-5 and TRBJ2-7; 8 positions match TRBD1. Sequences were derived from peripheral blood, sampled on day 0 of MenACWY control vaccination. In DNA, the CDR3 is TGTGCCAGCAAACGACAGGGGTCGGGGGAGCAGTACTTC. As protein: CASKRQGSGEQYF.